These T cell receptor beta chains were read from a single sample in a study of blood T cell repertoires in COVID-19. Assay used: immunoSEQ multiplex PCR; TCRdb lists only in-frame clones, some missing. Found here are fewer than 300,000 clones, roughly four fifths of them singletons; the top ten hold more than 4%. Sequenced: PBMCs or T cells enriched from blood (not recorded which). The receptors were gathered from a man aged 40-49 years who had been exposed to COVID-19. CDR3s include the opening cysteine and the closing phenylalanine or tryptophan. D genes are given only for firm matches. Size tells how often a clone was seen (once, few, many) or the class of an expanded clone, and some rows leave it out.

.	TRBV7-6	16	.	TRBJ1-3	CASSLGRGGLGNTIYF	TGTGCCAGCAGCTTAGGACGGGGGGGACTTGGAAACACCATATATTTT
TRBD2	TRBV27	24	.	TRBJ2-4	CASSSFRVVKREGRVVVSKNIQYF	TGTGCCAGCAGTTCCTTCAGGGTGGTTAAGCGGGAGGGCCGAGTAGTAGTGTCCAAAAACATTCAGTACTTC
TRBD2	TRBV11-3	18	.	TRBJ2-7	CASSLDGLGEGPEYEQYF	TGTGCCAGCAGCTTGGATGGTTTGGGGGAGGGCCCAGAATACGAGCAGTACTTC
.	TRBV5-6	16	.	TRBJ2-6	CASSPVGAPGANVLTF	TGTGCCAGCAGCCCCGTAGGAGCGCCTGGGGCCAACGTCCTGACTTTC
.	TRBV18	14	.	TRBJ2-3	CASSPAWRADTQYF	TGTGCCAGCTCACCCGCATGGAGGGCAGATACGCAGTATTTT
TRBD2	TRBV19	16	.	TRBJ2-3	CASTNGIAGVRNTQYF	TGTGCCAGTACCAATGGTATAGCGGGAGTTCGTAATACGCAGTATTTT
.	TRBV27	14	.	TRBJ1-5	CASSLEWANQPQHF	TGTGCCAGCAGTTTAGAATGGGCCAATCAGCCCCAGCATTTT
.	TRBV19	15	.	TRBJ1-5	CASSSRRAQNQPQHF	TGTGCCAGTAGTAGCCGCAGGGCCCAAAATCAGCCCCAGCATTTT
.	TRBV11-2	13	once	TRBJ1-1	CASSIQVNTEAFF	TGTGCCAGCAGCATACAAGTGAACACTGAAGCTTTCTTT
.	TRBV5-6	13	.	TRBJ2-7	CASSSDTIYEQYF	TGTGCCAGCAGCTCGGACACCATTTACGAGCAGTACTTC
.	TRBV6-5	11	.	TRBJ1-1	CASSYRAEAFF	TGTGCCAGCAGTTACCGGGCTGAAGCTTTCTTT
.	TRBV30	14	few	TRBJ1-5	CAWSLGGSNQPQHF	TGTGCCTGGAGTCTTGGAGGGTCCAATCAGCCCCAGCATTTT
.	TRBV7-9	14	.	TRBJ1-4	CASSLNQGNEKLFF	TGTGCCAGCAGCTTAAACCAGGGGAATGAAAAACTGTTTTTT
.	TRBV9	15	once	TRBJ1-3	CASSANAGGSNTIYF	TGTGCCAGCAGCGCCAATGCGGGGGGTTCGAACACCATATATTTT
.	TRBV29-1	13	few	TRBJ1-3	CSVEQSSGNTIYF	TGCAGCGTGGAGCAAAGCTCTGGAAACACCATATATTTT
.	TRBV7-5	16	.	TRBJ2-7	CVRSPVALAGVLQQYF	TGTGTCAGAAGCCCAGTCGCCTTAGCGGGAGTTCTCCAGCAGTACTTC
.	TRBV20-1	15	.	TRBJ2-3	CSASIASRSTDTQYF	TGCAGTGCTAGTATTGCTAGTCGTAGCACAGATACGCAGTATTTT
.	TRBV21-1	15	.	TRBJ1-5	CASSKFKQAVGPQHF	TGTGCCAGCAGCAAATTTAAACAGGCCGTCGGTCCCCAGCATTTT
.	TRBV9	15	.	TRBJ1-3	CASSPSVVSGNTIYF	TGTGCCAGCAGCCCCTCGGTTGTCTCTGGAAACACCATATATTTT
.	TRBV5-5	14	.	TRBJ1-5	CASRWQDSNQPQHF	TGTGCCAGCAGATGGCAGGATAGCAATCAGCCCCAGCATTTT
TRBD1	TRBV7-9	13	few	TRBJ1-2	CASSSGGSRGYTF	TGTGCCAGCAGCTCAGGGGGCTCTCGGGGCTACACCTTC
.	TRBV29-1	11	.	TRBJ1-2	CSVEGVGGYTF	TGCAGCGTCGAGGGGGTTGGGGGCTACACCTTC
.	TRBV7-8	15	.	TRBJ1-5	CASSLAPGGVQPQHF	TGTGCCAGCAGCTTAGCGCCGGGGGGGGTTCAGCCCCAGCATTTT
TRBD2	TRBV7-3	16	.	TRBJ2-3	CASSSGGSSGRDPQYF	TGTGCCAGCAGCTCCGGGGGGTCTAGCGGGAGGGACCCGCAGTATTTT
.	TRBV2	12	few	TRBJ2-3	CASSRGIDTQYF	TGTGCCAGCAGTAGGGGGATAGATACGCAGTATTTT
TRBD1	TRBV5-6	13	.	TRBJ1-2	CASSSGQSYGYTF	TGTGCCAGCAGCTCGGGACAGAGCTATGGCTACACCTTC
.	TRBV18	12	.	TRBJ1-1	CASSPLTGEAFF	TGTGCCAGCTCACCACTAACAGGGGAAGCTTTCTTT
TRBD1	TRBV14	14	.	TRBJ2-1	CASSLRQGYNEQFF	TGTGCCAGCAGCCTTCGACAGGGGTACAATGAGCAGTTCTTC
.	TRBV30	14	.	TRBJ1-2	CAWSRDNLNYGYTF	TGTGCCTGGAGTAGGGACAACTTAAACTATGGCTACACCTTC
TRBD2	TRBV5-4	15	.	TRBJ2-7	CASSPPLAGRYEQYF	TGTGCCAGCAGCCCCCCACTAGCGGGACGCTACGAGCAGTACTTC
TRBD2	TRBV7-7	17	.	TRBJ2-1	CASSLWSGSSSYNEQFF	TGTGCTAGCAGCCTCTGGAGCGGGAGCTCCTCCTACAATGAGCAGTTCTTC
TRBD1	TRBV11-2	14	.	TRBJ2-5	CASSPTGDQETQYF	TGTGCCAGCAGCCCGACAGGGGACCAAGAGACCCAGTACTTC
.	TRBV5-1	17	.	TRBJ2-1	CASSFGFKQWGQNEQFF	TGCGCCAGCAGCTTCGGGTTCAAACAGTGGGGCCAAAATGAGCAGTTCTTC
.	TRBV19	13	.	TRBJ2-7	CASSMGLTYEQYF	TGTGCCAGTAGTATGGGGCTAACCTACGAGCAGTACTTC
.	TRBV11-2	15	once	TRBJ1-1	CASSSSGHRNTEAFF	TGTGCCAGCAGCTCGTCGGGACACCGGAACACTGAAGCTTTCTTT
.	TRBV12-3/TRBV12-4	13	.	TRBJ2-2	CASSLFRTGELFF	TGTGCCAGCAGTTTGTTTCGCACCGGGGAGCTGTTTTTT